This T cell receptor (beta chain) was obtained from a study of CD8+ T cells in alopecia areata. Whole-study findings and limits: Scalp clonality and expanded CD8+ clones among the top 100 fell significantly with tofacitinib.

Extracted from the samples, RNA was reverse transcribed into cDNA to serve as the sequencing template. Repertoires were generated with immunoSEQ multiplex PCR, while TCRdb's copy carries only in-frame clones and drops some. The sample carries around 290,000 clones, roughly 60% recorded once. Concerning this clone: Its antigen is still unknown.

Treatment defined: oral pan-JAK inhibitor, 5-10 mg twice daily. Per germline, CDR1 SGHTA and CDR2 FQGNSA. Trimming took 5 bases from V and 3 from J; bases not matched to a gene: 3. The CDR3 has 14 amino acids. This sample comprised CD4+ T cells sorted from blood, obtained at week 24, from a patient treated with tofacitinib. The clonotype was recovered from a human donor with alopecia areata. The chain recombines TRBV7-2 with TRBJ1-4, with TRBD1 identical over 7 bases. The CDR3 nucleotides are TGTGCCAGCAGCCCGGGACAGTCTAATGAAAAACTGTTTTTT. Its translation: CASSPGQSNEKLFF.